The sequence of this T cell receptor (beta chain) was determined in a study of beta chain features in type 1 diabetes (dated by TCRdb to 2016 to 2019). Regarding the research as a whole: Patients and healthy donors did not differ in mean age, gender distribution, total cell number or subset yield. A total of approximately 99,000,000 sorted cells were examined across all samples, and RNA yield correlated strongly with the number of cells per subset. In the study, TCRB repertoires of sorted circulating CD4+ T cell subsets from recently diagnosed type 1 diabetes patients were compared with those of matched healthy donors. Naive and central memory subsets were obtained from all 30 or so donors, but regulatory and stem cell-like memory subsets were isolated from only 8 patients and roughly eight healthy donors.

From the cysteine up to the phenylalanine, the CDR3 has a length of 15 residues. Only the CDR3 region is kept as DNA, spanning 45 bases read in frame from base 1. The germline V gene provides CDR1 SGHRS and CDR2 YFSETQ. Trimmed from V: 1 base; trimmed from J: 9 bases; junction bases lacking a gene match: 8. Each donor gave one peripheral blood draw, averaging approximately 120 mL, which was collected into heparinised tubes. Naive, central memory, regulatory and stem cell-like memory CD4+ T cells were sorted on a BD FACSAria II using a panel including CD45RO, CCR7, CD25, CD127, CD95 and CD27. Every sorted population had a purity above 98%. Right away, PBMCs were isolated by Lymphoprep density gradient centrifugation and were stained directly, with no culture step. Samples were stained and sorted in pairs, with one healthy donor and one patient per experiment, so that batch effects were minimized. Here is what the overall study found, with its caveats: The naive, central memory and regulatory TCRB repertoires appeared to resemble one another more closely among patients than among healthy donors. In all four CD4+ subsets, TCRB CDR3 length was moderately but significantly shorter in type 1 diabetes patients. Because cDNA was sequenced instead of genomic DNA, highly expressing activated cells could be over-represented, though the groups showed no difference in activation or CD3 levels. PCR might favor shorter templates, but patient and control samples were amplified and corrected together, so any skew would affect both groups equally. Only small numbers of individuals were included in the HLA sub-analyses, which left unresolved whether HLA type had any influence on TCRB rearrangement. At VDJ recombination sites, patients with type 1 diabetes made fewer insertions and deleted more nucleotides, a pattern implying thymic rearrangement abnormalities.

The entire amount of isolated RNA was reverse transcribed using the High Capacity cDNA Reverse Transcription Kit, so the sequenced TCRB transcripts were expressed ones. Deep immunoSEQ sequencing was applied to naive, central memory and regulatory T cell samples, giving an average of roughly 3.6 million total reads per sample. Sorted cells were lysed in RLT buffer, and RNA was extracted using DNase-treated RNeasy Micro or Mini kits according to cell number. Each cell subset was processed separately to prevent cross-contamination, with patient and healthy donor samples processed together. Using the immunoSEQ multiplex PCR, TCRB sequences were amplified from cDNA into 87-bp fragments spanning the CDR3 region. Sequencing of the amplicons was performed on the Illumina HiSeq platform. The paper's processing steps were these. Synthetic template baselines were used to correct PCR bias computationally, reads within Hamming distance 2 were collapsed, and singletons that could not be merged were discarded. Reads were aligned against IMGT to assign V, D and J genes, CDR3 length and insertions or deletions at six rearrangement sites. Within each subset, clonotype counts were normalized to sorted cell number, after which true diversity and Gini coefficients were computed with the tcR R package. The overlap coefficient, calculated on TCRB nucleotide sequences, was used to quantify repertoire sharing. Out-of-frame TCRB sequences from naive cells were analyzed as a proxy for the pre-selection repertoire. Here the immuneACCESS table is served through TCRdb, limited to in-frame sequences with V and J called. Missing clones are a known gap in these copies; in checked studies unresolved V genes cover under half, and the rest lacks a known reason. Clonal size and the V and J genes are those of that table, whereas D and trimming came from the DNA. Here the sample has more than 300,000 clones; 10% to 15% occur a single time. 0.017% of the sample comes from the top ten.

About this clone itself: The antigen this receptor binds is unknown. Base qualities were left out, and no much larger clone turns up one base away.

The sequence was collected from a man younger than 30 in good health. This chain joins TRBV5-1 to TRBJ2-5; 11 of the junction bases match TRBD2. Sequencing was done on a sample of naive CD4+ T cells from blood. Sample cell subset or site, as interpreted from the label and publication: true naive CD4+ T cells. CDR3 sequence: CASSLSTSGGVAQYF. Here is the DNA: TGCGCCAGCAGCTTGTCTACTAGCGGGGGAGTAGCCCAGTACTTC.